Here is one T cell receptor beta chain with its context. Its antigen remains unidentified. With a much larger clone just one base away, this may be a read error. These data are taken from a study of T cells in Graves' hyperthyroidism and ophthalmopathy. General study results and limits: Also found in blood were most expanded thyroid clonotypes above 0.001.

RNA transcripts were the template for amplifying TCR beta CDR3 regions. HTBI primers were employed in a first-round RT-PCR of the TCR CDR3. TCRdb re-called the multiplex PCR reads through MiXCR, storing one row per CDR3 protein. In the table there are about 700,000 distinct CDR3 sequences, around 13% of which are singletons. The PBMCs studied were ones that came from about 9.9 ml fresh peripheral blood. The source is a woman aged 18-29 years with Graves' hyperthyroidism. The sequencing input was blood.

This chain's CDR3 is CASWGDHVYEQYF. CDR3 DNA: TGTGCCAGCTGGGGGGATCACGTCTACGAGCAGTACTTC. This chain connects TRBV28 to TRBJ2-7, with a tentative D call TRBD2 (6 bases). Germline CDR1 is MDHEN and CDR2 is SYDVKM. V was shortened by 8 bases and J by 3 bases, with 14 bases between the two germline ends. This CDR3 comprises 13 residues.